The 16 T cell receptor beta chains presented below share a single source sample, sequenced in a study of CD8+CD57+ T cells in acquired aplastic anemia (dated by TCRdb to between 2018 and 2020). Flow cytometry had shown CD8+CD57+ cell expansion in the patients selected for sequencing. The sequencer listed for this sample is Illumina HiSeq 2000. Genomic DNA was used as template for profiling of TCR beta VDJ combinations and CDR3 sequences. TCRdb trimmed public reads at Q25 via fastp, called clones via MiXCR and kept in-frame beta chains. One record per CDR3 amino acid sequence lists the most common genes and DNA. This sample gives 200,000 to 250,000 distinct CDR3 sequences in total; approximately 45% of them show up just once. The top ten hold approximately 8% of the sample. Sequencing input: sorted CD4+, CD8+, or CD8+CD57+ T cells (not recorded which) from PBMCs. These receptors all stem from a human donor with aplastic anemia.

This CDR3 is CASSRGGLPYEQYF. CDR3 DNA sequence: TGTGCCAGTAGCCGTGGAGGGCTCCCCTACGAGCAGTACTTC. The gene calls are TRBV27 and TRBJ2-7; tentatively, D is TRBD2 (6 bases). Between the trimmed V and J ends, which lost 9 bases and 2 bases, there was a span of 17 bases. The CDR3 has 14 amino acids. CDR1 and CDR2 (germline): MNHEY, SMNVEV (reference sequence).

With regard to this clonotype: Compared with germline, one end of the junction differs, possibly owing to a read error. The chain is built from TRBV5-4 and TRBJ2-2; 9 positions match TRBD1. The CDR3 spans 15 residues. CDR1 and CDR2 (germline): SGHNT, YYREEE (reference sequence). The CDR3: CASSLDRGKSGEPFF. CDR3 DNA sequence: TGTGCCAGCAGCTTAGACAGGGGGAAAAGCGGGGAGCCGTTTTTT.

The rearrangement links TRBV7-4 to TRBJ2-7, with 9 bases fitting TRBD2. The CDR3 is 14 amino acids. Germline assignment: CDR1 SGHVT and CDR2 SQSDAQ. The V segment lost 7 bases and the J segment 4 bases; nucleotides outside the gene matches: 8. This CDR3 is CASIGGRERYEQYF. The CDR3 bases are TGTGCCAGCATAGGCGGGAGGGAGAGGTACGAGCAGTACTTC.

This clonotype is a singleton in its sample. This sequence joins TRBV10-3 and TRBJ1-2; D call uncertain. Germline CDR1 ENHRY, CDR2 SYGVKD. The CDR3 has 13 amino acids. V lost 3 bases and J 4 bases, leaving 9 bases between the germline ends. CDR3 sequence reads: CAISEAGSYGYTF. The CDR3 region has the DNA TGTGCCATCAGTGAAGCAGGTTCCTATGGCTACACCTTC.

The count of this clonotype is one. This chain joins TRBV2 and TRBJ1-2; D ambiguous. CDR1 and CDR2 from the germline V gene are SNHLY and FYNNEI. CDR3 length equals 13 residues. V gave up 0 bases and J gave up 2 bases, with 4 bases separating them. CDR3 loop: CASSEARNYGYTF. The CDR3 DNA reads as TGTGCCAGCAGTGAAGCTCGGAACTATGGCTACACCTTC.

Many counts were recorded for this clonotype. The V gene is TRBV2, the J gene TRBJ1-5; D perhaps matches TRBD1 (6 bases). This CDR3 region has 15 residues. The germline CDR1 and CDR2 sequences are SNHLY and FYNNEI. The V end was cut by 5 bases, the J end by 3 bases, with 14 bases between. The CDR3 region is CASSPADRDNQPQHF. CDR3 bases: TGTGCCAGCAGTCCGGCGGACAGAGACAATCAGCCCCAGCATTTT.

A note on this clonotype: One junction end disagrees with the germline gene, perhaps due to a read error. V and J are TRBV20-1 and TRBJ1-1; D perhaps matches TRBD1 (5 bases). CDR1 DFQATT and CDR2 SNEGSKA come from the germline V gene (reference sequence). This CDR3 has 13 amino acids. The CDR3 nucleotides read TGCAGTGCTAGGCCCCAGGCGGACACTGAAGCTTCCTTT. It is translated as CSARPQADTEASF.

About this clonotype itself: Mismatch with germline at one junction end may stem from a read error. The chain has TRBV7-7 and TRBJ1-5; D unclear. The CDR3 consists of 16 residues. The germline V gene has CDR1 SSHAT and CDR2 FNYEAQ (reference sequence). CDR3 loop: CASSLALGGPSETQHF. DNA for the CDR3: TGTGCTAGCAGCTTAGCCCTAGGAGGGCCCTCAGAGACCCAGCATTTT.

This clonotype was found many times. The chain links TRBV12-5 to TRBJ1-2; possibly TRBD1 for D (6 bases). Germline V lookup: CDR1 LGHNT, CDR2 FRNRAP. The CDR3 extends over 16 amino acids. Between the trimmed V and J ends, which lost 0 bases and 4 bases, there was a span of 15 bases. This CDR3 reads CASGLVRQANIYGYTF. The CDR3 DNA reads TGTGCTAGTGGTTTGGTACGACAGGCAAACATCTATGGCTACACCTTC.

This clonotype was found many times. The V call is TRBV6-5, the J call TRBJ2-7; D possibly matches TRBD1 or TRBD2 (6 bases each). This CDR3 has 15 residues. V was pared by 5 bases and J by 5 bases, with 19 bases between. Germline V gives CDR1 MNHEY, CDR2 SVGAGI. DNA for the CDR3: TGTGCCAGCAGTCCTAGGGGGGAGTCCCCCCACGAGCAGTACTTC. This codes for CASSPRGESPHEQYF.

This clonotype was seen repeatedly, ten times or more. This chain links TRBV20-1 with TRBJ1-1; 7 bases align to TRBD1. The germline V gene encodes CDR1 DFQATT and CDR2 SNEGSKA (reference sequence). After removal of 6 bases from V and 7 bases from J, the junction contained 14 bases not matched to a gene. This CDR3 has 14 residues. Written as DNA, the CDR3 is TGCAGTGCCCGCGTCTGGACAGGCCGTTTTGAAGCTTTCTTT. It specifies CSARVWTGRFEAFF.

The rearrangement uses TRBV30 and TRBJ1-4, with D uncertain. The CDR3 sequence is 15 residues long. CDR1 GTSNPN and CDR2 SVGIG come from the germline V gene (reference sequence). V lost 2 bases and J 0 bases, leaving 10 bases between the germline ends. CDR3 sequence (DNA): TGTGCCTGGAGTCCCGAGATTGCAACTAATGAAAAACTGTTTTTT. As protein: CAWSPEIATNEKLFF.

This clonotype appeared many times. The chain joins TRBV7-9 to TRBJ1-4; 7 nucleotides agree with TRBD1. V gave up 4 bases and J gave up 1 base; unmatched junction bases: 18. Germline V gene lookup returns CDR1 SEHNR and CDR2 FQNEAQ (reference sequence). The CDR3 sequence is 20 residues long. For the CDR3, the DNA is TGTGCCAGCAGCTCCCGACTTTCCCTGGACAGGACTGGAACTAATGAAAAACTGTTTTTT. Residues: CASSSRLSLDRTGTNEKLFF.

J is TRBJ1-2 and V is TRBV10-1; possible D gene TRBD1, 6 bases. The CDR3 has 14 amino acids. Germline-derived CDR1 and CDR2 are WNHNN and SYGVQD (reference sequence). V lost 9 bases and J lost 0, with 14 bases in between. The CDR3 nucleotides are TGCGCCAGTACCCTAGACAGGTCTAACTATGGCTACACCTTC. It specifies CASTLDRSNYGYTF.

This clonotype came up many times. The rearrangement links TRBV20-1 to TRBJ2-3, with TRBD2 matching over 10 bases. After removal of 2 bases from V and 4 bases from J, the junction contained 9 bases not matched to a gene. Germline-derived CDR1 and CDR2 are DFQATT and SNEGSKA (reference sequence). The CDR3 runs to 16 residues. The CDR3 loop reads CSARPPLAGGADTQYF. As DNA, the CDR3 is TGCAGTGCTAGACCCCCCTTAGCGGGAGGCGCAGATACGCAGTATTTT.

This clonotype was observed many times. The chain carries TRBV25-1 and TRBJ2-7; perhaps D is TRBD1 or TRBD2 (5 bases each). The CDR3 covers 14 residues. The V and J ends lost 5 bases and 0 bases respectively, with 11 bases between them. CDR1 is MGHDK, CDR2 SYGVNS, per germline. The DNA of the CDR3 is TGTGCCAGCAGTCCCGGGGCAAGCTCCTACGAGCAGTACTTC. The encoded protein is CASSPGASSYEQYF.